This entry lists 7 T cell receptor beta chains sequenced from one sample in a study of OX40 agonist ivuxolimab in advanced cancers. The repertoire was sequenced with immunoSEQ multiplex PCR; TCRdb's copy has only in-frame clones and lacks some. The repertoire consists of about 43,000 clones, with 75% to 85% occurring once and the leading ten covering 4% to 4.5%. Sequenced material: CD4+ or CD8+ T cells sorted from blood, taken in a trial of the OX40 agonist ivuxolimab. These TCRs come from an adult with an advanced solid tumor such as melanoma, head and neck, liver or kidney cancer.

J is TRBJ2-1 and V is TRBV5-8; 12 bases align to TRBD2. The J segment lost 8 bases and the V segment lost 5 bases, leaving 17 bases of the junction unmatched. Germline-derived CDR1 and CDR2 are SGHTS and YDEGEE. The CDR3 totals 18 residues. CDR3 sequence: CASSVGDSPGLAGYEQFF. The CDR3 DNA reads TGTGCCAGCAGTGTGGGCGACAGTCCCGGACTAGCGGGATATGAGCAGTTCTTC.

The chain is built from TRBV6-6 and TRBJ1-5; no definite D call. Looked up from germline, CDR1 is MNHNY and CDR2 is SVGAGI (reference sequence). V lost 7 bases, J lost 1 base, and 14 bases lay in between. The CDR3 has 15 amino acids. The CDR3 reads CASKNGDGSNQPQHF. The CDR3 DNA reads TGTGCCAGCAAAAATGGGGATGGGAGCAATCAGCCCCAGCATTTT.

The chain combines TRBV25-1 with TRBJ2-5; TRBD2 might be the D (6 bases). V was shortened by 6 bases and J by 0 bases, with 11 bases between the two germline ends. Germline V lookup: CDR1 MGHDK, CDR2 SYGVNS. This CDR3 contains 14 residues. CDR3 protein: CASRQGLYQETQYF. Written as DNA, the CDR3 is TGTGCCAGCAGGCAGGGACTGTACCAAGAGACCCAGTACTTC.

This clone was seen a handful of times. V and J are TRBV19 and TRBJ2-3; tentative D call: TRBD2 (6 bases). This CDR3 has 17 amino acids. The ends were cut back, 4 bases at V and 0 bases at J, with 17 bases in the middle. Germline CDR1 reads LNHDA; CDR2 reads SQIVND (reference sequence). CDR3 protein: CASSRSGAAPSTDTQYF. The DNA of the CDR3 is TGTGCCAGTAGTAGGTCGGGAGCGGCCCCTAGCACAGATACGCAGTATTTT.

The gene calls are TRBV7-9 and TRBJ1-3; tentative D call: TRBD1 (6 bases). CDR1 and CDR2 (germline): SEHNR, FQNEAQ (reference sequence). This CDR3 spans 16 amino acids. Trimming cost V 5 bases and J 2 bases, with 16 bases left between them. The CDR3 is CASSRATGRAGNTIYF. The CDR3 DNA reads TGTGCCAGCAGCCGCGCTACAGGGCGCGCTGGAAACACCATATATTTT.

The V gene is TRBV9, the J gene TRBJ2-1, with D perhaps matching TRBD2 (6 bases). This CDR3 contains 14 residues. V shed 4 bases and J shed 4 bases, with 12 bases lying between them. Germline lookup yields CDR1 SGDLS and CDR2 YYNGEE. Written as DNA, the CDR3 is TGTGCCAGCAGCCCCCCGGGAGCTTACAATGAGCAGTTCTTC. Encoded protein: CASSPPGAYNEQFF.

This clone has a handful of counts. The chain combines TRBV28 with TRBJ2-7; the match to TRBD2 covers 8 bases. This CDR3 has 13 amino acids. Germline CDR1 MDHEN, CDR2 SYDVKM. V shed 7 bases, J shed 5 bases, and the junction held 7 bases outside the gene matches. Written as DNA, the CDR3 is TGTGCCAGCAAAACGGGGGGGCAAGACGAGCAGTACTTC. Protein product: CASKTGGQDEQYF.